Reported below is one T cell receptor (beta chain). What it binds is not known. CDR3 length: 14 residues. Germline V gene data show CDR1 as SGHTA and CDR2 as FQGNSA. The V and J ends lost 6 bases and 6 bases respectively, with 18 bases between them. Clones were sequenced by immunoSEQ multiplex PCR, and TCRdb holds only the in-frame ones, with some missing. The table records around 17,000 clones, roughly four fifths of them present only once. The sample comes from a study of OX40 agonist ivuxolimab in advanced cancers. Notes on the study in general: Expanded clones tended on average to be more numerous among CD8+ T cells than CD4+.

The material was CD4+ or CD8+ T cells sorted from blood, obtained in a trial of the OX40 agonist ivuxolimab. The TCR was taken from an adult with an advanced solid tumor such as melanoma, head and neck, liver or kidney cancer. The chain uses TRBV7-2 and TRBJ2-7; D uncertain. The chain's CDR3 is CASRDVGLNFEQYF. Here the CDR3 DNA reads TGTGCCAGCAGGGACGTAGGGCTAAACTTCGAGCAGTACTTC.